The 19 T cell receptor beta chains given below trace back to one sample, sequenced in a study of T cells in Graves' hyperthyroidism and ophthalmopathy. What was amplified from RNA transcripts were TCR beta CDR3 regions. The HTBI primer set served for first-round RT-PCR of the TCR CDR3. TCRdb processed the multiplex PCR reads anew with MiXCR; each CDR3 protein has one entry. The table lists 300,000 to 400,000 distinct CDR3 sequences, around a fifth of them singletons. Sequenced material: blood. The receptors were sampled from a woman aged 50 to 60 with Graves' hyperthyroidism.

This clonotype was observed at least ten times. The gene calls are TRBV5-1 and TRBJ1-1; 8 bases line up with TRBD1. This CDR3 has 15 amino acids. Germline CDR1 is SGHRS and CDR2 is YFSETQ. V dropped 1 base and J dropped 4; count of bases not matched to a gene: 6. The CDR3 protein is CASSLTGGRGTEAFF. The CDR3, as DNA: TGCGCCAGCAGCTTGACAGGGGGAAGGGGCACTGAAGCTTTCTTT.

This clonotype was picked up a small number of times. The V call is TRBV5-1, the J call TRBJ2-2, with a tentative D call TRBD2 (6 bases). The CDR3 is made up of 16 amino acids. V gave up 3 bases and J gave up 0 bases, with 12 bases separating them. Germline CDR1 SGHRS, CDR2 YFSETQ. Here the CDR3 DNA reads TGCGCCAGCAGCTGGAGGGGCCAGTCGAACACCGGGGAGCTGTTTTTT. Its protein is CASSWRGQSNTGELFF.

This chain links TRBV7-2 with TRBJ2-7; the match to TRBD2 covers 10 bases. Per the germline V gene, CDR1 is SGHTA and CDR2 is FQGNSA. CDR3 length: 15 residues. V lost 1 base and J lost 4; bases outside the gene matches: 4. The CDR3 DNA follows: TGTGCCAGCAGCTTAGAGGGAGCGGGAGGGTACGAGCAGTACTTC. Its protein product is CASSLEGAGGYEQYF. The full variable domain, its missing parts supplied by reference TRBV7-2 and TRBJ2-7, is GAGVSQSPSNKVTEKGKDVELRCDPISGHTALYWYRQSLGQGLEFLIYFQGNSAPDKSGLPSDRFSAERTGGSVSTLTIQRTQQEDSAVYLCASSLEGAGGYEQYFGPGTRLTVT.

This clonotype was counted many times. The chain combines TRBV28 with TRBJ1-5; perhaps TRBD1 as D (6 bases). The CDR3 is 14 residues long. The V gene's germline CDR1 is MDHEN and CDR2 SYDVKM. V lost 5 bases and J lost 3, with 11 bases in between. This chain's CDR3 is CASSITGFNQPQHF. In nucleotides, the CDR3 is TGTGCCAGCAGTATCACAGGGTTCAATCAGCCCCAGCATTTT. The full variable domain, rest sourced from reference TRBV28 and TRBJ1-5, is DVKVTQSSRYLVKRTGEKVFLECVQDMDHENMFWYRQDPGLGLRLIYFSYDVKMKEKGDIPEGYSVSREKKERFSLILESASTNQTSMYLCASSITGFNQPQHFGDGTRLSIL.

This clonotype was picked up many times. The chain combines TRBV7-9 with TRBJ2-2, with a weak D call TRBD1 (6 bases). Germline-derived CDR1 and CDR2 are SEHNR and FQNEAQ (reference sequence). V shed 2 bases and J shed 0 bases, with 13 bases lying between them. The CDR3 sequence is 17 residues long. CDR3 DNA: TGTGCCAGCAGCTTAAGGGGGACGGCGACGAACACCGGGGAGCTGTTTTTT. Its translation is CASSLRGTATNTGELFF.

In this sample, this clonotype turned up many times. This chain connects TRBV15 to TRBJ1-5; TRBD1 aligns across 8 bases. The germline V gene has CDR1 LNHNV and CDR2 YYDKDF (reference sequence). This CDR3 has 16 residues. With 0 bases clipped from V and 3 bases from J, the junction kept 4 bases outside the gene matches. The CDR3 bases are TGTGCCACCAGCAGAGAAGGGCAGGGGGCCAATCAGCCCCAGCATTTT. Protein: CATSREGQGANQPQHF.

This clonotype was seen repeatedly, ten times or more. This chain uses TRBV28 with TRBJ2-7; 10 nucleotides agree with TRBD1. The V gene's germline CDR1 is MDHEN and CDR2 SYDVKM. The CDR3 has 15 residues. J gave up 9 bases and V 5 bases, and 13 bases lay outside the gene matches. DNA for the CDR3: TGTGCCAGCAGTCCCCCCGGGACAGGGGCCCCCGGGCAGTACTTC. Amino acid sequence: CASSPPGTGAPGQYF.

A few counts support this clonotype. The chain links TRBV6-1 to TRBJ2-1; D remains unclear. Per the germline V gene, CDR1 is MNHNS and CDR2 is SASEGT. The ends were cut back, 5 bases at V and 4 bases at J, with 15 bases in the middle. This CDR3 region has 15 residues. The CDR3 here is CASSQRRRSYNEQFF. As DNA, the CDR3 is TGTGCCAGCAGTCAGCGAAGGCGGAGTTACAATGAGCAGTTCTTC.

This clonotype was observed many times. The chain recombines TRBV19 with TRBJ1-2, with D maybe TRBD1 (6 bases). The CDR3 is made up of 12 amino acids. Germline CDR1 is LNHDA and CDR2 is SQIVND (reference sequence). The CDR3 bases are TGTGCGGCGGCAGGGGATGGGTATGGCTACACCTTC. Translated, it gives CAAAGDGYGYTF.

The sample holds a few counts of this clonotype. The V gene is TRBV9, the J gene TRBJ2-7; D possibly uses TRBD1 or TRBD2 (7 bases each). There are 15 residues in the CDR3. V gave up 4 bases and J gave up 4 bases, with 18 bases separating them. Per the germline V gene, CDR1 is SGDLS and CDR2 is YYNGEE. CDR3: CASSRGTAGGYEQYF. The CDR3 nucleotides read TGTGCCAGCAGCCGGGGGACAGCCGGGGGGTACGAGCAGTACTTC. The full variable domain, with the rest looked up from reference TRBV9 and TRBJ2-7, is DSGVTQTPKHLITATGQRVTLRCSPRSGDLSVYWYQQSLDQGLQFLIQYYNGEERAKGNILERFSAQQFPDLHSELNLSSLELGDSALYFCASSRGTAGGYEQYFGPGTRLTVT.

The rearrangement uses TRBV9 and TRBJ2-5; TRBD1 agrees at 7 bases. The CDR3 sequence is 16 residues long. Germline V CDR1 and CDR2: SGDLS, YYNGEE. V lost 0 bases to trimming and J lost 2 bases; unmatched junction nucleotides: 7. CDR3 sequence reads: CASSVAANRGQETQYF. The CDR3 nucleotides read TGTGCCAGCAGCGTAGCTGCCAACAGGGGACAAGAGACCCAGTACTTC.

The chain joins TRBV9 to TRBJ2-5; 15 positions match TRBD2. The length of the CDR3 is 15 residues. In germline, CDR1 is SGDLS, CDR2 YYNGEE. V gave up 7 bases and J gave up 1 base; unmatched junction bases: 2. The CDR3 DNA is TGTGCCAGCGGACTAGCGGGAGGGACCCAAGAGACCCAGTACTTC. It translates to CASGLAGGTQETQYF.

The chain links TRBV24-1 to TRBJ2-1; D could derive from TRBD1 or TRBD2 (5 bases each). The CDR3 spans 15 residues. Germline V gives CDR1 KGHDR, CDR2 SFDVKD. Between the trimmed V and J ends, which lost 1 base and 15 bases, there was a span of 21 bases. CDR3 loop: CATSDFSGTHVGLFF. CDR3 bases: TGTGCCACCAGTGATTTTTCCGGGACCCACGTGGGCTTGTTCTTC.

In this sample, this clonotype turned up a few times. The chain couples TRBV28 to TRBJ2-1; 9 nucleotides align to TRBD2. The CDR3 covers 16 residues. V was clipped by 5 bases and J by 7 bases; unmatched bases: 12. From germline, CDR1 is MDHEN and CDR2 SYDVKM. The CDR3 region has the DNA TGTGCCAGCAGTCAGCCGACTAGCGGCAAATCTAATGAGCAGTTCTTC. Protein: CASSQPTSGKSNEQFF.

This clonotype was seen a handful of times. J is TRBJ1-5 and V is TRBV6-2 or TRBV6-3, with D unclear. CDR1 and CDR2 from the germline V gene are MNHEY and SVGEGT. This CDR3 region has 14 residues. V was trimmed by 4 bases and J by 9 bases, leaving 16 bases between them. CDR3: CASSSQLSQGPQHF. The CDR3 DNA is TGTGCCAGCAGTTCTCAATTGTCCCAAGGGCCCCAGCATTTT.

The chain uses TRBV20-1 and TRBJ2-3; D perhaps matches TRBD1 (5 bases). This CDR3 is 12 amino acids long. V was shortened by 3 bases and J by 4 bases, with 8 bases between the two germline ends. From germline, CDR1 is DFQATT and CDR2 SNEGSKA (reference sequence). The CDR3 sequence: CSASQGPDTQYF. The CDR3 nucleotides read TGCAGTGCTAGCCAGGGTCCAGATACGCAGTATTTT.

This clonotype was counted at least ten times. In nucleotides, the CDR3 is TGTGCCAGCAGCCAACAGACGGGACCCTACGAGCAGTACTTC. Translation gives CASSQQTGPYEQYF. V is TRBV3-1 and J is TRBJ2-7; tentatively, D is TRBD1 or TRBD2 (5 bases each). With 2 bases removed from V and 2 bases from J, the gap between germline ends came to 10 bases. CDR1 and CDR2 (germline): LGHDT, YNNKEL (reference sequence). This CDR3 spans 14 amino acids.

The rearrangement joins TRBV11-2 to TRBJ1-6; no definite D call. Germline lookup yields CDR1 SGHAT and CDR2 FQNNGV. This CDR3 comprises 17 residues. The ends were cut back, 6 bases at V and 7 bases at J, with 22 bases in the middle. CDR3 protein: CASRLKPPDPGNSPLHF. Here the CDR3 DNA reads TGTGCCAGCAGGCTTAAACCTCCGGACCCGGGGAATTCACCCCTCCACTTT.

The table lists this clonotype with a few counts. The V gene is TRBV3-1, the J gene TRBJ2-5, with 8 bases that match TRBD2. CDR3 size: 18 residues. J was trimmed by 2 bases and V by 0 bases; bases with no gene match: 11. Germline V CDR1 and CDR2: LGHDT, YNNKEL (reference sequence). The CDR3 spells CASSQEWPFREGQETQYF. CDR3 in DNA: TGTGCCAGCAGCCAAGAGTGGCCCTTTCGGGAGGGGCAAGAGACCCAGTACTTC.